A single T cell receptor (beta chain) is shown here with its context. These data come from a study of blood T cell repertoires in COVID-19. Study-wide background: Sites across the United States, Italy and Spain contributed samples from acute and convalescent COVID-19. PBMCs, B-cell-depleted T cells, or T cells provided the cDNA or gDNA that made up the material.

Authors' methods: Using reference gene primer amplification, nucleated cell counts were estimated. Clones were sequenced by immunoSEQ multiplex PCR, and TCRdb holds only the in-frame ones, with some missing. V and J calls and clone size follow that table, whereas D and trimming were derived from the DNA. Among hundreds of thousands of clones listed, more than 80% were seen once. Sequencing used peripheral blood. This clonotype was obtained from a young woman with active or convalescent COVID-19.

CDR3 bases: TGCGCCAGCAGCCGAGGACAGGGGGCGGCCCAGCATTTT. This gives the protein CASSRGQGAAQHF. The chain carries TRBV4-1 and TRBJ1-5, with 11 bases that match TRBD1. This CDR3 region has 13 residues. Per germline, CDR1 MGHRA and CDR2 YSYEKL. The V gene end was trimmed by 4 bases and the J gene end by 11 bases; junction bases not matched to a gene: 4.